This TCR beta chain was sequenced for a study of T cells in Graves' hyperthyroidism and ophthalmopathy. General study points: The blood repertoire included most of the expanded thyroid clonotypes above 0.001.

Hyperthyroidism in the patients, aged 18 to 65, was newly diagnosed and under 2 months in duration. Uncontrolled infection, other autoimmune disease, pregnancy or lactation excluded patients. Concerning this clonotype itself: Its antigen is undetermined.

What was amplified from RNA transcripts were TCR beta CDR3 regions. First-round RT-PCR with HTBI primers amplified the TCR CDR3 region. MiXCR, applied by TCRdb to the multiplex PCR reads, yields one record per CDR3 protein. The sample holds hundreds of thousands of distinct CDR3 sequences, around a quarter seen once. In germline, CDR1 is SGHTA, CDR2 FQGNSA. The CDR3 extends over 14 amino acids. V was shortened by 0 bases and J by 3 bases, with 8 bases between the two germline ends. The chain has TRBV7-2 and TRBJ1-2, with TRBD1 as a possible D gene (6 bases). The TCR sequence derives from a man aged 35-49 years with Graves' hyperthyroidism that later progressed to Graves' ophthalmopathy. The sample consisted of blood. CDR3 sequence: CASSLAGGDYGYTF. DNA of the CDR3: TGTGCCAGCAGCTTAGCAGGGGGAGACTATGGCTACACCTTC.